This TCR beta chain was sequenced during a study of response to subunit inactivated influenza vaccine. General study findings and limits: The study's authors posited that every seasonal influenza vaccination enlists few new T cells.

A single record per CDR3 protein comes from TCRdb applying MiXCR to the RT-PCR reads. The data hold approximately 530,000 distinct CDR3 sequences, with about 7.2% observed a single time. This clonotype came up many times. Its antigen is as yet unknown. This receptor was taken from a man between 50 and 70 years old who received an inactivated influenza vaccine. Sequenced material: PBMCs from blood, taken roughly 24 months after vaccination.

CDR3 DNA sequence: TGTGCCAGCAGCGCGGGGACAGGGGCTAGTTCACCCCTCCACTTT. Translating gives CASSAGTGASSPLHF. The genes are TRBV7-2 and TRBJ1-6, with 10 bases matching TRBD1. The J segment lost 9 bases and the V segment lost 5 bases, leaving 7 bases of the junction unmatched. Per germline, CDR1 SGHTA and CDR2 FQGNSA. The CDR3 consists of 15 residues.